This TCR beta chain emerged from a study of blood T cells in healthy people across ages. Many counts were recorded for this clonotype. The use of a sample-barcoded 5' primer and a J-beta primer mix characterized a second PCR of roughly 6 to 11 cycles. A template-switch adaptor that had 12 random nucleotides put a tag on each cDNA molecule. TCRdb reprocessed the 5' RACE reads via MiXCR and lists one record per CDR3 protein. The sample lists hundreds of thousands of distinct CDR3 sequences; about 40% were seen once. This TCR came from a woman in her sixties in good health. Input material: blood.

CDR3 bases: TGTGCCAGCAGCGCCCCCGGTCCAGCGTACAATGAGCAGTTCTTC. Protein product: CASSAPGPAYNEQFF. V usage is TRBV5-5 and J usage is TRBJ2-1; D unclear. V was cut by 4 bases and J by 4 bases, with 15 bases left in between. Germline-derived CDR1 and CDR2 are SGHKS and YYEKEE (reference sequence). The CDR3 runs 15 residues.